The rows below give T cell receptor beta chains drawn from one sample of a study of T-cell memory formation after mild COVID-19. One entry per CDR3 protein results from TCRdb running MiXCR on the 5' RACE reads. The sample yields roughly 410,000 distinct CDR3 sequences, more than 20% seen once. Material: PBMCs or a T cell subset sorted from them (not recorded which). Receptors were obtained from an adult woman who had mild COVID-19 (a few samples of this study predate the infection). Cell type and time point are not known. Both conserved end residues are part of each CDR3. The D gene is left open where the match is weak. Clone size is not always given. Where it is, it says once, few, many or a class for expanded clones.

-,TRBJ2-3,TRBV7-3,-,TGTGCCAGCAGCCAGACAGGGACAGCGGGATTCGCAGATACGCAGTATTTT,CASSQTGTAGFADTQYF
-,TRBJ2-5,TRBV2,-,TGTGCCAGCAGTGAACCGCAGGGATTGGGGGAAGAGACCCAGTACTTC,CASSEPQGLGEETQYF
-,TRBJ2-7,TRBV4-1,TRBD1,TGCGCCAGCAGCCAAACCGGGACAGGGGGCTACGAGCAGTACTTC,CASSQTGTGGYEQYF
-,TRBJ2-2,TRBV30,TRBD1,TGTGCCTGGAGTGTACAGGGGGGCCCGAACACCGGGGAGCTGTTTTTT,CAWSVQGGPNTGELFF
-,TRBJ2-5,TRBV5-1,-,TGCGCCAGCAGCTTGGAGAGAGTTCAAGAGACCCAGTACTTC,CASSLERVQETQYF
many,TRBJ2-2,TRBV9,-,TGTGCCAGCAGCATCCCACTTGACGGGCGGAACACCGGGGAGCTGTTTTTT,CASSIPLDGRNTGELFF
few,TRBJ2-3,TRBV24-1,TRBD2,TGTGCCACCAGCCCGAGCGGGGGAGGCACAGATACGCAGTATTTT,CATSPSGGGTDTQYF
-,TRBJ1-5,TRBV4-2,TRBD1,TGTGCCAGCAGCCAAGATAGGGACAGAAACAATCAGCCCCAGCATTTT,CASSQDRDRNNQPQHF
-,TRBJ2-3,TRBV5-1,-,TGCGCCAGCAGCTTGCTCCTCCTTAGGGAGTCGGCTACAGATACGCAGTATTTT,CASSLLLLRESATDTQYF
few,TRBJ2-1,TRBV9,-,TGTGCCAGCAGCGCAGACCCGGGACGAGCACTTGAGCAGTTCTTC,CASSADPGRALEQFF
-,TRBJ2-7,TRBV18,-,TGTGCCAGCTCACCCCAAGGACAGATCTACGAGCAGTACTTC,CASSPQGQIYEQYF
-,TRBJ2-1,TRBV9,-,TGTGCCAGCAGCGTAGGGGGAGGCAATGAGCAGTTCTTC,CASSVGGGNEQFF
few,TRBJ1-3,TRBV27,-,TGTGCCAGCAGTTTATCATGGGGACACTTTAATTCTGGAAACACCATATATTTT,CASSLSWGHFNSGNTIYF
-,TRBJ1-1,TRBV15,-,TGTGCCACCAGCCCACGGACAGCGAACACTGAAGCTTTCTTT,CATSPRTANTEAFF
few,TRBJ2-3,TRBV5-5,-,TGTGCCAGCAGCTTCCGGGACGGCAACGCAGATACGCAGTATTTT,CASSFRDGNADTQYF
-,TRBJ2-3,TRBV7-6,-,TGTGCCAGCAGCCGTTTCGGTTTAGCGTTTAGCACAGATACGCAGTATTTT,CASSRFGLAFSTDTQYF
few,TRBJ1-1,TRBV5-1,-,TGCGCCAGCAGCTTTAAAACTCCGAGGGCTGAAGCTTTCTTT,CASSFKTPRAEAFF
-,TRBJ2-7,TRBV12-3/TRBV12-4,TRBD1,TGTGCCAGCACCCCGGGACAGGGATACGAGCAGTACTTC,CASTPGQGYEQYF
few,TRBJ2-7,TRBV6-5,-,TGTGCCAGCAGTTACTCTCCCCTGGAGCAGTACTTC,CASSYSPLEQYF
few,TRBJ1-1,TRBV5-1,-,TGCGCCAGCAGCCCCGGATCGGGGGCGTCTTTAAACACTGAAGCTTTCTTT,CASSPGSGASLNTEAFF
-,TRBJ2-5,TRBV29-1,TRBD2,TGCAGCGTTGGAATCGCGGGAGGATACCAAGAGACCCAGTACTTC,CSVGIAGGYQETQYF
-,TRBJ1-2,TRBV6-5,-,TGTGCCACCTGGGGGTTAGGTGGCTACACCTTC,CATWGLGGYTF
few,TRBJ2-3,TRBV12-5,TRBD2,TGTGCTAGTGCCAGCGGGAGGGCGGCAGATACGCAGTATTTT,CASASGRAADTQYF
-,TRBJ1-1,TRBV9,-,TGTGCCAGCAGCGTCCTCGATCAAGGCACTGAAGCTTTCTTT,CASSVLDQGTEAFF
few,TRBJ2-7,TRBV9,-,TGTGCCAGCAGCGCCGACGGACCCTACGAGCAGTACTTC,CASSADGPYEQYF
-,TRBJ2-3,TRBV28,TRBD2,TGTGCCAGCAGGACCTCTAGCGGGGGCGGGACAGATACGCAGTATTTT,CASRTSSGGGTDTQYF
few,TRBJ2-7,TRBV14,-,TGTGCCAGCAGCCGTCGGGACTTCCCGTACGAGCAGTACTTC,CASSRRDFPYEQYF
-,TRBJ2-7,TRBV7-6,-,TGTGCCAGCAGCTTAGGAGAAGGGTTCTACGAGCAGTACTTC,CASSLGEGFYEQYF
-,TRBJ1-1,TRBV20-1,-,TGCAGTGCTAGAGATCGCAGGGGACCCACTGAAGCTTTCTTT,CSARDRRGPTEAFF
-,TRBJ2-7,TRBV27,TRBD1,TGTGCCAGCAGTTTATCGACAGGGGGAAGATACGAGCAGTACTTC,CASSLSTGGRYEQYF
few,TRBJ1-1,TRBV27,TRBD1,TGTGCCAGCAGTTTAAGACAGGGATGGACTGAAGCTTTCTTT,CASSLRQGWTEAFF
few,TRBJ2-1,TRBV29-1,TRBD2,TGCAGCGTTGAGAGCGGGAGGGCCAGTGGTGAGCAGTTCTTC,CSVESGRASGEQFF
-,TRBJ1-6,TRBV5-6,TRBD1,TGTGCCAGCAGCTCGGGGACAGTTTACTCACCCCTCCACTTT,CASSSGTVYSPLHF
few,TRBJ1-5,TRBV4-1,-,TGCGCCAGCAGCCAAGACAGCCCCGCCCGGGGCAATCAGCCCCAGCATTTT,CASSQDSPARGNQPQHF
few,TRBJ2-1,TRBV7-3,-,TGTGCCAGCAGCTTGAGTTCACAGGGTAATGAGCAGTTCTTC,CASSLSSQGNEQFF
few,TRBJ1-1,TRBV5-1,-,TGCGCCAGCAGCCCCTCAGACACCACCCTAAGTGGGACTGAAGCTTTCTTT,CASSPSDTTLSGTEAFF
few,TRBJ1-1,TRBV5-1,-,TGCGCCAGCAGCCGGAGTGAGGGGGAAGCTTTCTTT,CASSRSEGEAFF
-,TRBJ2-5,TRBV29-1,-,TGCAGCTTCAGGACGGGGGAGACCCAGTACTTC,CSFRTGETQYF
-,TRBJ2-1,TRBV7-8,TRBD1,TGTGCCAGCAGCTTAACCGGACAGGGGTGGGGTGAGCAGTTCTTC,CASSLTGQGWGEQFF
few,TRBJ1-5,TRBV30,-,TGTGCCTGGAGTGTAAATCCGCACCCCACCCAGCATTTT,CAWSVNPHPTQHF
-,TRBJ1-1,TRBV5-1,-,TGCGCCAGCAGCTACTACCGGGACACAAAGAACACTGAAGCTTTCTTT,CASSYYRDTKNTEAFF
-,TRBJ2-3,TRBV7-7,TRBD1,TGTGCCAGCAGCCCCGGGACAGGGCGGGCGACAGATACGCAGTATTTT,CASSPGTGRATDTQYF
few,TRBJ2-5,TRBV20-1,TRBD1,TGCAGTGCTAGAGAACGGGACAGTCGGGAGACCCAGTACTTC,CSARERDSRETQYF
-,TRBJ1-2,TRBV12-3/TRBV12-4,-,TGTGCCAGCAGTTTCCTGGGTTATGGCTACACCTTC,CASSFLGYGYTF